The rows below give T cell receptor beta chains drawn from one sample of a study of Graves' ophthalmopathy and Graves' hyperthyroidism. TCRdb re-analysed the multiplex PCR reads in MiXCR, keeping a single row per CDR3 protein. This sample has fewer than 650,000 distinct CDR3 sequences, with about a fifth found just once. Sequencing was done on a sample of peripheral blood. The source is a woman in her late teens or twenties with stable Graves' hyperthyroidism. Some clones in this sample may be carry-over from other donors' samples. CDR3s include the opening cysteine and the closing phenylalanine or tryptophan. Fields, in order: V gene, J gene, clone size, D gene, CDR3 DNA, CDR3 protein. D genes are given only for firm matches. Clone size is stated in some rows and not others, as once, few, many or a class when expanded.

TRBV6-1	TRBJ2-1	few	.	TGTGCCAGCACCCCGCCCGGTTCCTACAATGAGCAGTTCTTC	CASTPPGSYNEQFF
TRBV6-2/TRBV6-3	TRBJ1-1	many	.	TGTGCCAGCAGCGGGACACTTTGGGACACTGAAGCTTTCTTT	CASSGTLWDTEAFF
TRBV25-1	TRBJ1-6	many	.	TGTGCCAGCAGTGGAGTCTCCTATAATTCACCCCTCCACTTT	CASSGVSYNSPLHF
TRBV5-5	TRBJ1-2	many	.	TGTGCCAGCCTTGACGGAAGGTCTAACTATGGCTACACCTTC	CASLDGRSNYGYTF
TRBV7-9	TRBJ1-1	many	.	TGTGCCAGCAGCTTAAACAGGGACACTGAAGCTTTCTTT	CASSLNRDTEAFF
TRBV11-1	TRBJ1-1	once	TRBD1	TGTGCCAGCAGCTCATTGGGACAGGCAATAACACCTGAAGCTTTCTTT	CASSSLGQAITPEAFF
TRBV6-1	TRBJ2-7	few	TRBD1	TGTGCCAGCAGTCCAACGGACAGGGTCTTCGAGCAGTACTTC	CASSPTDRVFEQYF
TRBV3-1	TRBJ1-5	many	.	TGTGCCAGCAGCCAAGACAGCACAAGCAATCAGCCCCAGCATTTT	CASSQDSTSNQPQHF
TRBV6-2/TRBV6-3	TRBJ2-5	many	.	TGTGCCAGCAGTTTCGCGCTAGGGACCCAGTACTTC	CASSFALGTQYF
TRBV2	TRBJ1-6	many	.	TGTGCCAGCAGTGAACGCGGCTCCTATAATTCACCCCTCCACTTT	CASSERGSYNSPLHF
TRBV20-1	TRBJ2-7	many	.	TGCAGTGCGGATTACAAGGGCATCTACGAGCAGTACTTC	CSADYKGIYEQYF
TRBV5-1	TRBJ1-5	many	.	TGCGCCAGCAGCGAGGGACCGTCCAATCAGCCCCAGCATTTT	CASSEGPSNQPQHF
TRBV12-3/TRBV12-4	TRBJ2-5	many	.	TGTGCCAGCAGTTTCCGGCCACCGGGGGAGACCCAGTACTTC	CASSFRPPGETQYF
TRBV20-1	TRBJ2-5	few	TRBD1	TGCAGTGCTATGGGACAGGGGATAGAGACCCAGTACTTC	CSAMGQGIETQYF
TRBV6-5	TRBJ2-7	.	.	TGTGCCAGCAGTTACGATCATTCCCTCGAGCAGTACTTC	CASSYDHSLEQYF
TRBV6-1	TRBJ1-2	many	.	TGTGCCAGCAGTGAAGCGCTGAGGCCATCCTATCCCAATGGCTACACCTTC	CASSEALRPSYPNGYTF
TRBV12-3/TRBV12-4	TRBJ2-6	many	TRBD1	TGTGCCAGCAGACTGGGACAGGGCATCTCTGGGGCCAACGTCCTGACTTTC	CASRLGQGISGANVLTF
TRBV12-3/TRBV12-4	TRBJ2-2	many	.	TGTGCCAGCAGTTTCCAGGGGTACACCGGGGAGCTGTTTTTT	CASSFQGYTGELFF
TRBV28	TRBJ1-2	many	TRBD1	TGTGCCAGCAGGACCGGGACAGGGTACTATGGCTACACCTTC	CASRTGTGYYGYTF
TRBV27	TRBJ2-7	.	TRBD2	TGTGCCAGCAGTTTGGGCCTAGCGGGGGATCGCGAGCAGTACTTC	CASSLGLAGDREQYF
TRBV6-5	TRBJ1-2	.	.	TGTGCCAGCAGTTCCGACAAGCCTTGGTATGGCTACACCTTC	CASSSDKPWYGYTF
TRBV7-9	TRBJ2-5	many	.	TGTGCCAGCACCTCGTACAGATTCCAAGAGACCCAGTACTTC	CASTSYRFQETQYF
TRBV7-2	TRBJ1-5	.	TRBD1	TGTGCCAGCAGCTTCGGACAGGATTATCAGCCCCAGCATTTT	CASSFGQDYQPQHF
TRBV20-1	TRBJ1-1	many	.	TGCAGTGCCACCATAGACCTTGAAGCTTTCTTT	CSATIDLEAFF
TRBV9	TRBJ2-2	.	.	TGTGCCAGCAGCGTAGCGTCGCACAACAGGGGGGAGCTGTTTTTT	CASSVASHNRGELFF
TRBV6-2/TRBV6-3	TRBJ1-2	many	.	TGTGCCAGCACAGGTCTTCGGAACTATGGCTACACCTTC	CASTGLRNYGYTF
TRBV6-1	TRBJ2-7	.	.	TGTGCCAGCAAGGTGTTCTACGAGCAGTACTTC	CASKVFYEQYF
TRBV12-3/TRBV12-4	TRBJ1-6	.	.	TGTGCCAGCAGTTTGGGTAGGAAGGGTTCACCCCTCCACTTT	CASSLGRKGSPLHF
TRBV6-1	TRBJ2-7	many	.	TGTGCCAGCAGTGAAGTTCAAGGGTATCGCTACGAGCAGTACTTC	CASSEVQGYRYEQYF
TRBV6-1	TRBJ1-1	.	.	TGTGCATGCTTCGGGAACTCTGAAGCTTTCTTT	CACFGNSEAFF
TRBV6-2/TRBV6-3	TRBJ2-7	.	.	TGTGCCAGCATCCCAGCGGCGATGGGGGAGCAGTACTTC	CASIPAAMGEQYF
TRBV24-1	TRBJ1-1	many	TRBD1	TGTGCCACCAGTCCTAACAGGGGACCGAACACTGAAGCTTTCTTT	CATSPNRGPNTEAFF
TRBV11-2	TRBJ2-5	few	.	TGTGCCAGCAGCTTAGTCGCAGGCATTCTTGAGACCCAGTACTTC	CASSLVAGILETQYF
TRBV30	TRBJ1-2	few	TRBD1	TGTGCCTGGAGTGTACCCGGGACAGGGATCGGCTACACCTTC	CAWSVPGTGIGYTF
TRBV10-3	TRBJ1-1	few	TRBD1	TGTGCCATCAGGAAGGGACAGCAGAACACTGAAGCTTTCTTT	CAIRKGQQNTEAFF
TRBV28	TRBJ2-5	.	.	TGTGCCAGCAGTCTAGTGAGTCCAGAGACCCAGTACTTC	CASSLVSPETQYF
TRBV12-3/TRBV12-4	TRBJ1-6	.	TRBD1	TGTGCCAGCAGGAGGACAGGGGGCTTCCATAATTCACCCCTCCACTTT	CASRRTGGFHNSPLHF
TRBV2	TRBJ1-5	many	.	TGTGCCAGCAGTCGGACAGAGCAAGTCAATCAGCCCCAGCATTTT	CASSRTEQVNQPQHF
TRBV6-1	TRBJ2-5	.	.	TGTGCCAGCAGGCCAGAAGGGGTTGGGGGGACCCAGTACTTC	CASRPEGVGGTQYF
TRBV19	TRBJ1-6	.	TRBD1	TGTGCCAGTAGTATACTCGGGACAGGGACTTCACCCCTCCACTTT	CASSILGTGTSPLHF
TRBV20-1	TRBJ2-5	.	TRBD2	TGCAGTGCTCCCGGGTTTGGCAGCGGGGGGGCAGAGACCCAGTACTTC	CSAPGFGSGGAETQYF
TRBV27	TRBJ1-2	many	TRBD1	TGTGCCAGCAGCTTTCTACCGGGACAGGAGACCTATGGCTACACCTTC	CASSFLPGQETYGYTF
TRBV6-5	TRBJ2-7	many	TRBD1	TGTGCCAGCAGTTACTCTATCGCTGGGGGACAGGGGCTTTCCCGCTCCTCCTACGAGCAGTACTTC	CASSYSIAGGQGLSRSSYEQYF
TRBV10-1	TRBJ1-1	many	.	TGCGTCAGCAGTGAGACTATGAACACTGAAGCTTTCTTT	CVSSETMNTEAFF
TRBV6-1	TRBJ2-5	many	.	TGTGCCAGCAGTGAAATGAGGACTGTGGCAGGAGAGACCCAGTACTTC	CASSEMRTVAGETQYF
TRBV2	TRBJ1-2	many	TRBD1	TGTGCCAGCAACCCACAGGGGTTGGATGGCTACACCTTC	CASNPQGLDGYTF
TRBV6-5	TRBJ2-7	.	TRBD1	TGTGCCAGCAGTACTAACAGGGGGCGAGCGTACGAGCAGTACTTC	CASSTNRGRAYEQYF
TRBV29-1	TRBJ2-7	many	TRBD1	TGCAGCGTTGCCGGGACAGTACGCTACGAGCAGTACTTC	CSVAGTVRYEQYF
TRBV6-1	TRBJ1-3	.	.	TGTGCCACGGGCGGCGGCGGCTCTGGAAACACCATATATTTT	CATGGGGSGNTIYF
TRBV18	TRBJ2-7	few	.	TGTGCCAGCTCACTAGCGAGTTCTCGCTACGAGCAGTACTTC	CASSLASSRYEQYF
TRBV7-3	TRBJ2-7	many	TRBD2	TGTGCCAGCAGCTTAGATAGCGGGAGTGGCGAGCAGTACTTC	CASSLDSGSGEQYF
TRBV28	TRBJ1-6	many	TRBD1	TGTGCCAGCAGTTTCCACAGCGGGACAGGGGGCAGTTCACCCCTCCACTTT	CASSFHSGTGGSSPLHF